These T cell receptor beta chains were read from a single sample in a study of T cell responses to AZD1222 COVID-19 vaccine. Profiling relied on immunoSEQ multiplex PCR, and the TCRdb table lists in-frame clones only, not all of them. The sample shows about 150,000 clones, 80% to 90% of them seen only once. The sequenced sample was peripheral blood, obtained 28 days after the second AZD1222 dose. These receptors were collected from an adult who received the AZD1222 COVID-19 vaccine. The CDR3 runs from the conserved cysteine through the conserved F or W. D genes are given only for firm matches. Some rows mark clone size as missing; the rest say once, few, many or name a class of expanded clone.

15,TRBJ2-1,-,TRBD2,TRBV7-9,TGTGCCAGCAGCTTAGGCAGCGGGAGGGCCGATGAGCAGTTCTTC,CASSLGSGRADEQFF
14,TRBJ1-4,once,-,TRBV15,TGTGCCACCAGCTCCCGACGGAGTAATGAAAAACTGTTTTTT,CATSSRRSNEKLFF
18,TRBJ1-2,-,TRBD1,TRBV7-2,TGTGCCAGCAGCTCCCGAGCCGTACAGGGGGTCGGTCATGATGGCTACACCTTC,CASSSRAVQGVGHDGYTF
13,TRBJ1-2,-,-,TRBV27,TGTGCCAGCAGCCCCCGGGGGGCTTATGGCTACACCTTC,CASSPRGAYGYTF
14,TRBJ1-6,-,-,TRBV7-9,TGTGCCAGCAGCTTAGAGGCTTGGAATTCACCCCTCCACTTT,CASSLEAWNSPLHF
12,TRBJ2-1,-,-,TRBV2,TGTGCCAGCAGTGAAACCGGCGATGAGCAGTTCTTC,CASSETGDEQFF
12,TRBJ1-1,-,-,TRBV29-1,TGCAGCGCCCAGAAATTGAACACTGAAGCTTTCTTT,CSAQKLNTEAFF
17,TRBJ2-3,-,TRBD2,TRBV7-9,TGTGCCAGCAGCTTATCGGGACTAGGAGCTTGGACAGATACGCAGTATTTT,CASSLSGLGAWTDTQYF
13,TRBJ1-1,-,-,TRBV6-2/TRBV6-3,TGTGCCAGCAGTTACGGATCTAACACTGAAGCTTTCTTT,CASSYGSNTEAFF
15,TRBJ2-6,-,TRBD1,TRBV19,TGTGCCAGTAGAGGGACAGTTTTTGGGGCCAACGTCCTGACTTTC,CASRGTVFGANVLTF
16,TRBJ2-6,-,-,TRBV28,TGTGCCAGCAGTTTGACGGGGCCCTCTGGGGCCAACGTCCTGACTTTC,CASSLTGPSGANVLTF
14,TRBJ1-1,-,TRBD1,TRBV5-1,TGCGCCAGCTCCCTCCAGGGGGGAAACACTGAAGCTTTCTTT,CASSLQGGNTEAFF
14,TRBJ2-1,-,TRBD2,TRBV10-2,TGCGCCAGCAGTCTGACGGGACTAGATTTCCAGCAGTTCTTC,CASSLTGLDFQQFF
15,TRBJ1-2,-,TRBD1,TRBV6-6,TGTGCCAGCAGACAGCGGACAGGGGGGAACTATGGCTACACCTTC,CASRQRTGGNYGYTF
13,TRBJ1-3,-,-,TRBV7-9,TGTGCCAGCAGCTCATCAGGGAGGGACACCATATATTTT,CASSSSGRDTIYF
16,TRBJ2-1,-,TRBD2,TRBV19,TGTGCCACCTCCGGGACTAGCGGTAATTCCTACAATGAGCAGTTCTTC,CATSGTSGNSYNEQFF
12,TRBJ2-7,-,TRBD2,TRBV10-1,TGCGCCAGCAGTGTTACTAGCGGAGAGCAGTACTTC,CASSVTSGEQYF
16,TRBJ2-3,-,TRBD1,TRBV5-6,TGTGCCAGCAGCCGGACAGGGGCCTCCCCCACAGATACGCAGTATTTT,CASSRTGASPTDTQYF
15,TRBJ1-2,few,-,TRBV9,TGTGCCAGCAGCGCCCGAGGGGGGGCGTCTTATGGCTACACCTTC,CASSARGGASYGYTF
16,TRBJ2-3,few,TRBD2,TRBV7-2,TGTGCCAGCAGCGCCCGCTGGGGACTACTCACAGATACGCAGTATTTT,CASSARWGLLTDTQYF
15,TRBJ2-7,-,TRBD2,TRBV5-1,TGCGCCAGCAGCGACGGGACTAGCGGCTACTACGAGCAGTACTTC,CASSDGTSGYYEQYF
11,TRBJ2-2,-,-,TRBV12-3/TRBV12-4,TGTGCCAGCAGTTCCCCCGGGGAGCTGTTTTTT,CASSSPGELFF
14,TRBJ1-6,-,-,TRBV9,TGTGCCAGCAGCCCTTGGGACGGGAATTCACCCCTCCACTTT,CASSPWDGNSPLHF
13,TRBJ2-1,few,TRBD2,TRBV6-5,TGTGCCAGCACCCTACCACTAGCGAATGAGCAGTTCTTC,CASTLPLANEQFF
14,TRBJ1-2,-,-,TRBV11-2,TGTGCCAGCAGCTTTTGGACAGCTACTTATGGCTACACCTTC,CASSFWTATYGYTF
13,TRBJ1-1,-,TRBD1,TRBV7-2,TGTGCCAGCAGCTTGGACAGGGTCACTGAAGCTTTCTTT,CASSLDRVTEAFF
16,TRBJ1-5,-,TRBD1,TRBV6-2/TRBV6-3,TGTGCCAGCAGTGATAGGACGGGACAGAGCAATCAGCCCCAGCATTTT,CASSDRTGQSNQPQHF
17,TRBJ1-4,few,TRBD1,TRBV5-5,TGTGCCAGCAGCTTCGGGACAGGGTATCGAACTAATGAAAAACTGTTTTTT,CASSFGTGYRTNEKLFF
16,TRBJ2-3,-,TRBD2,TRBV11-2,TGTGCCAGCAGCTTAGAGGGACTAGCGGGCGCAGATACGCAGTATTTT,CASSLEGLAGADTQYF
14,TRBJ2-2,-,TRBD2,TRBV19,TGTGCGAGTAAGACTAGCGGGATCACCGGGGAGCTGTTTTTT,CASKTSGITGELFF
16,TRBJ1-5,-,-,TRBV4-1,TGCGCCAGCAGCCAAAGCGGGGATTATAGCAATCAGCCCCAGCATTTT,CASSQSGDYSNQPQHF
13,TRBJ2-7,once,-,TRBV3-1/TRBV3-2,TGTGCCAGCAGCCAGGCGGGTAGAAACGAGCAGTACTTC,CASSQAGRNEQYF
11,TRBJ1-1,-,-,TRBV2,TGTGCCAGCAGTGGGTACACTGAAGCTTTCTTT,CASSGYTEAFF
12,TRBJ2-2,-,-,TRBV18,TGTGCCAGCTCACCAGGGACCGGGGAGCTGTTTTTT,CASSPGTGELFF
12,TRBJ1-4,-,-,TRBV2,TGTGCCAGCAGTGAGGCCGGCGAAAAACTGTTTTTT,CASSEAGEKLFF
14,TRBJ1-5,-,-,TRBV28,TGTGCCAGCTACGGGGTTGGCCTAAATCAGCCCCAGCATTTT,CASYGVGLNQPQHF